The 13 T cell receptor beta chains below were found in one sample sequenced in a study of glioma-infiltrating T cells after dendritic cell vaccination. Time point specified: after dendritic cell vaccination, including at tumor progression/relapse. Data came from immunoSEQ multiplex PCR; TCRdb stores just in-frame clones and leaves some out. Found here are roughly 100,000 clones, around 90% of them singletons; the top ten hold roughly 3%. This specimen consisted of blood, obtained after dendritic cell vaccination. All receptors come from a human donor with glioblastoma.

CDR3: CASSGTRAGYEQYF. Written as DNA, the CDR3 is TGTGCCAGCAGCGGAACTAGAGCGGGATACGAGCAGTACTTC. The V call is TRBV11-3, the J call TRBJ2-7; 7 nucleotides align to TRBD2. This CDR3 has 14 amino acids. The trim removed 5 bases at V and 4 bases at J, leaving 8 bases unmatched. Germline-derived CDR1 and CDR2 are SGHNT and YENEEA.

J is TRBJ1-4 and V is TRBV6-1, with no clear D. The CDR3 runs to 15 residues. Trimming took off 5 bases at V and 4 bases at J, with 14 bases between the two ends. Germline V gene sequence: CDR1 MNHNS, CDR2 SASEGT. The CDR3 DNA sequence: TGTGCCAGCAGTACCGACATTTGGAATAATGAAAAACTGTTTTTT. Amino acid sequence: CASSTDIWNNEKLFF.

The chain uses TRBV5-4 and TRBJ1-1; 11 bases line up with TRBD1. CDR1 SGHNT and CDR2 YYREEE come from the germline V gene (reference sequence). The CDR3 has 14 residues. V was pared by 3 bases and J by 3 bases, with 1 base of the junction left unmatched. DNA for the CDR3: TGTGCCAGCAGCTCGGGACAGGGGGACACTGAAGCTTTCTTT. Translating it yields CASSSGQGDTEAFF.

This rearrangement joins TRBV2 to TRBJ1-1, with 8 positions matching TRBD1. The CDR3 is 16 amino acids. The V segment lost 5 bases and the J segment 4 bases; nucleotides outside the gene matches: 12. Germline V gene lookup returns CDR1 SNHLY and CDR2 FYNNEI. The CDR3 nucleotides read TGTGCCAGCAGTCGTGGACAGGGTTACTGGGGCACTGAAGCTTTCTTT. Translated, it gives CASSRGQGYWGTEAFF. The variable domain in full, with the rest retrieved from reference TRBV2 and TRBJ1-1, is EPEVTQTPSHQVTQMGQEVILRCVPISNHLYFYWYRQILGQKVEFLVSFYNNEISEKSEIFDDQFSVERPDGSNFTLKIRSTKLEDSAMYFCASSRGQGYWGTEAFFGQGTRLTVV.

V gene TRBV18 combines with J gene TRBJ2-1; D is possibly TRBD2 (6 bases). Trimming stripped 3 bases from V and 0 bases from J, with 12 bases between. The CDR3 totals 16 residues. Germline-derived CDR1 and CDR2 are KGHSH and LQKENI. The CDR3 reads CASSPGRGVSYNEQFF. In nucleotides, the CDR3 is TGTGCCAGCTCACCGGGGCGGGGCGTCTCCTACAATGAGCAGTTCTTC.

The CDR3 here is CASSRGLAGGTGELFF. The DNA for the CDR3 is TGCGCCAGCAGCCGTGGCCTAGCGGGAGGAACCGGGGAGCTGTTTTTT. The V gene is TRBV4-1, the J gene TRBJ2-2; 11 bases agree with TRBD2. The germline gives CDR1 MGHRA, CDR2 YSYEKL. Trimming cost V 4 bases and J 5 bases; bases outside gene matches: 6. The CDR3 contains 16 residues.

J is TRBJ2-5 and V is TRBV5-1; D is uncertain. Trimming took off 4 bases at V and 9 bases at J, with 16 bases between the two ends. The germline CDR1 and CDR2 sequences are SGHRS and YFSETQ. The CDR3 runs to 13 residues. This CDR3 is CASSLNSQPAQYF. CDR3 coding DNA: TGCGCCAGCAGCCTAAACAGTCAGCCGGCCCAGTACTTC.

CDR3 residues: CASSSGLAGGVEQFF. The CDR3, as DNA: TGTGCCAGCAGCTCTGGACTAGCGGGGGGAGTTGAGCAGTTCTTC. The chain employs TRBV7-8 and TRBJ2-1, with 14 bases lining up with TRBD2. J lost 9 bases, V lost 4 bases, and 5 bases had no gene match. There are 15 residues in the CDR3. Germline V gene sequence: CDR1 SGHVS, CDR2 FQNEAQ.

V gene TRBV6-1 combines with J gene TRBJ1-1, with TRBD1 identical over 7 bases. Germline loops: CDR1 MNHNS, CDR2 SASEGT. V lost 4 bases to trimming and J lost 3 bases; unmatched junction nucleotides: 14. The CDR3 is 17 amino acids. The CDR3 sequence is CASSANRGSLSHTEAFF. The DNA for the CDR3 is TGTGCCAGCAGTGCAAACAGGGGTTCCTTGTCCCACACTGAAGCTTTCTTT.

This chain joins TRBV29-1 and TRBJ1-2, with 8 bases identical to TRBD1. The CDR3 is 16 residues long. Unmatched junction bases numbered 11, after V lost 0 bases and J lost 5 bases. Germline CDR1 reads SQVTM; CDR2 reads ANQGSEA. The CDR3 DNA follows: TGCAGCGTTGAAGAAGCGGGCAGGGGGCCGAGGTATGGCTACACCTTC. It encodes CSVEEAGRGPRYGYTF.

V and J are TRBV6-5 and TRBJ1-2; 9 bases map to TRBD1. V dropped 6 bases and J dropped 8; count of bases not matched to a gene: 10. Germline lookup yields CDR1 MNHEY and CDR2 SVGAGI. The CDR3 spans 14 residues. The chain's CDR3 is CASSLAGQGNGYTF. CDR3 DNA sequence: TGTGCCAGCAGCTTAGCGGGACAGGGAAACGGCTACACCTTC.

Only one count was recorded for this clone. The CDR3 region is CASSAGQDPDTQYF. CDR3 DNA: TGTGCCAGCAGCGCGGGACAGGACCCAGATACGCAGTATTTT. The rearrangement joins TRBV5-6 to TRBJ2-3, with TRBD1 matching over 8 bases. CDR1 and CDR2 from the germline V gene are SGHDT and YYEEEE. The CDR3 length is 14 residues. Trimming cost V 4 bases and J 4 bases; bases outside gene matches: 5.

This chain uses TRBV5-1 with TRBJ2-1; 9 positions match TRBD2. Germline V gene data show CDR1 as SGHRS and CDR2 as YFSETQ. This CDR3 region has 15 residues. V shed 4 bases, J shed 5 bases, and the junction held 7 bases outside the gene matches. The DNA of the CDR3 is TGCGCCAGCAGCGAGAAGCGGGGGGCTGACAATGAGCAGTTCTTC. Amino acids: CASSEKRGADNEQFF.